These 27 T cell receptor beta chains originate from one sample sequenced in a study of cytomegalovirus exposure and HLA in healthy donors. The PCR contained 60 Vbeta and 13 Jbeta primers. Data came from immunoSEQ multiplex PCR; TCRdb stores just in-frame clones and leaves some out. The table has roughly 170,000 clones, about 80% seen once; the top ten hold around 2.4%. Input material: PBMCs. These receptors came from a woman aged 25 to 39 in good health and CMV-seronegative.

The rearrangement links TRBV28 to TRBJ2-2; 8 nucleotides agree with TRBD1. The CDR3 sequence is 16 residues long. Germline trimming cut 6 bases from V and 7 bases from J; bases unmatched to any gene: 13. Germline-derived CDR1 and CDR2 are MDHEN and SYDVKM. The CDR3 protein is CASRTLGQGAIGELFF. CDR3 nucleotides: TGTGCCAGCAGAACCCTGGGGCAGGGGGCAATCGGGGAGCTGTTTTTT.

V is TRBV7-9 and J is TRBJ1-1; 7 positions match TRBD1. V was pared by 3 bases and J by 4 bases, with 11 bases of the junction left unmatched. Germline V gene lookup returns CDR1 SEHNR and CDR2 FQNEAQ (reference sequence). The CDR3 has 16 residues. In DNA, the CDR3 is TGTGCCAGCAGCTTGGGACAGAGCCTAACTTCCACTGAAGCTTTCTTT. Translating gives CASSLGQSLTSTEAFF.

The rearrangement links TRBV5-5 to TRBJ1-1; D is undetermined. Deletions cut 0 bases from V and 7 bases from J, with 10 bases between. Germline values: CDR1 SGHKS, CDR2 YYEKEE (reference sequence). The CDR3 spans 13 residues. CDR3 coding DNA: TGTGCCAGCAGCTTGGAGTGGGGAGGTGAAGCTTTCTTT. The encoded protein is CASSLEWGGEAFF.

This clone turned up a few times. J is TRBJ2-1 and V is TRBV5-4; possible D gene TRBD2, 6 bases. The length of the CDR3 is 15 residues. The V and J ends lost 4 bases and 7 bases respectively, with 18 bases between them. CDR1 and CDR2 from the germline V gene are SGHNT and YYREEE (reference sequence). CDR3 in amino acids: CASSVNLGGLNEQFF. For the CDR3, the DNA is TGTGCCAGCAGCGTCAACCTGGGGGGTTTGAATGAGCAGTTCTTC.

V and J are TRBV7-9 and TRBJ2-1, with 7 positions matching TRBD1. In germline, CDR1 is SEHNR, CDR2 FQNEAQ (reference sequence). The CDR3 runs 14 residues. Trimming cost V 6 bases and J 1 base; bases outside gene matches: 3. CDR3 residues: CASSPGGSYNEQFF. In DNA form, the CDR3 reads TGTGCCAGCAGTCCAGGGGGATCCTACAATGAGCAGTTCTTC. Together with reference TRBV7-9 and TRBJ2-1, the CDR3 gives the full variable domain: DTGVSQNPRHKITKRGQNVTFRCDPISEHNRLYWYRQTLGQGPEFLTYFQNEAQLEKSRLLSDRFSAERPKGSFSTLEIQRTEQGDSAMYLCASSPGGSYNEQFFGPGTRLTVL.

The rearrangement uses TRBV12-2 and TRBJ1-3; the table assigns TRBD1, which was not confirmed against the DNA. TRBV12-2 is given as a pseudogene. The CDR3 contains 16 residues. The CDR3 DNA reads as TGTGCAAGTCGCTTCTTCAGGGTCCGCTCTGGAAACACCATATATTTT. The encoded protein is CASRFFRVRSGNTIYF.

In regard to this clone: Different DNA sequences within this sample yield the same CDR3. The rearrangement links TRBV2 to TRBJ2-5; no reliable D call. The CDR3 has 11 residues. Germline-derived CDR1 and CDR2 are SNHLY and FYNNEI. V gave up 6 bases and J gave up 2 bases, with 4 bases separating them. CDR3 coding DNA: TGTGCCAGCAGCTATCAAGAGACCCAGTACTTC. Residues: CASSYQETQYF.

This rearrangement joins TRBV28 to TRBJ2-7; D uncertain. This CDR3 has 14 amino acids. The V gene's germline CDR1 is MDHEN and CDR2 SYDVKM. The ends were cut back, 3 bases at V and 1 base at J, with 10 bases in the middle. The CDR3 DNA reads TGTGCCAGCAGTTTTTTTCGCGGTTCCTACGAGCAGTACTTC. Amino acids: CASSFFRGSYEQYF.

This chain joins TRBV7-2 and TRBJ1-5, with no clear D. V lost 2 bases and J lost 2, with 10 bases in between. The germline V gene has CDR1 SGHTA and CDR2 FQGNSA. This CDR3 is built from 15 residues. The CDR3 region has the DNA TGTGCCAGCAGCTTACAGTGGCAGGGCAATCAGCCCCAGCATTTT. This translates into CASSLQWQGNQPQHF.

This sequence joins TRBV6-6 and TRBJ1-2; TRBD1 matches 9 bases. V was pared by 5 bases and J by 10 bases, with 8 bases of the junction left unmatched. This CDR3 spans 13 amino acids. The germline CDR1 and CDR2 sequences are MNHNY and SVGAGI (reference sequence). The DNA of the CDR3 is TGTGCCAGCAGTCATACAGGGGGCAGGAACTACACCTTC. Protein product: CASSHTGGRNYTF.

The rearrangement joins TRBV27 to TRBJ2-1; TRBD1 might be the D (5 bases). Trimming took 1 base from V and 4 from J, leaving 14 bases between them. From germline, CDR1 is MNHEY and CDR2 SMNVEV (reference sequence). CDR3 length equals 16 residues. The CDR3 region has the DNA TGTGCCAGCAGTTTATGGGGCAGGGCCCTATACAATGAGCAGTTCTTC. Translated: CASSLWGRALYNEQFF.

This rearrangement joins TRBV13 to TRBJ1-2; 10 bases are a match to TRBD1. CDR1 and CDR2 from the germline V gene are PRHDT and FYEKMQ (reference sequence). This CDR3 contains 15 residues. After removal of 5 bases from V and 3 bases from J, the junction contained 6 bases not matched to a gene. The CDR3 protein is CASSLRTGGDYGYTF. The CDR3 DNA sequence: TGTGCCAGCAGCCTCCGGACAGGGGGTGACTATGGCTACACCTTC.

The chain recombines TRBV9 with TRBJ1-2; 10 nucleotides match TRBD1. The V and J ends lost 5 bases and 4 bases, in that order; junction bases with no gene match: 5. The germline V gene has CDR1 SGDLS and CDR2 YYNGEE. This CDR3 spans 14 amino acids. CDR3 residues: CASRRTGGSYGYTF. The CDR3 nucleotides are TGTGCCAGCAGGAGGACAGGGGGTAGCTATGGCTACACCTTC.

The gene calls are TRBV7-2 and TRBJ2-5, with D tentatively TRBD2 (6 bases). Germline V gives CDR1 SGHTA, CDR2 FQGNSA. Deletions cut 8 bases from V and 4 bases from J, with 8 bases between. There are 11 residues in the CDR3. DNA of the CDR3: TGTGCCAGCGGGACTGTAGAGACCCAGTACTTC. Protein product: CASGTVETQYF. The whole variable domain, filled in from reference TRBV7-2 and TRBJ2-5, reads GAGVSQSPSNKVTEKGKDVELRCDPISGHTALYWYRQSLGQGLEFLIYFQGNSAPDKSGLPSDRFSAERTGGSVSTLTIQRTQQEDSAVYLCASGTVETQYFGPGTRLLVL.

The count of this clone is one. This sequence joins TRBV28 and TRBJ1-6; TRBD1 agrees at 9 bases. Germline V gene sequence: CDR1 MDHEN, CDR2 SYDVKM. The CDR3 spans 15 residues. The V segment lost 5 bases and the J segment 16 bases; nucleotides outside the gene matches: 15. The DNA for the CDR3 is TGTGCCAGCAGTCCGACCGGGACAGGGTTCCCGACTCTCCACTTT. This codes for CASSPTGTGFPTLHF.

The chain recombines TRBV4-3 with TRBJ2-6; the D is unclear. V lost 2 bases, J lost 0 bases, and 11 bases lay in between. Germline lookup yields CDR1 LGHNA and CDR2 YSLEER. The CDR3 totals 17 residues. CDR3 residues: CASSQIAGNSGANVLTF. DNA for the CDR3: TGCGCCAGCAGCCAAATTGCAGGCAACTCTGGGGCCAACGTCCTGACTTTC.

The chain combines TRBV27 with TRBJ2-3; D perhaps matches TRBD1 (6 bases). The V gene lost 5 bases and the J gene lost 0 bases, with 15 bases spanning the gap. CDR1 and CDR2 (germline): MNHEY, SMNVEV (reference sequence). CDR3 length: 16 amino acids. CDR3 loop: CASSTRQETSTDTQYF. The CDR3 coding sequence is TGTGCCAGCAGTACTCGACAGGAGACTAGCACAGATACGCAGTATTTT.

The rearrangement joins TRBV28 to TRBJ1-2, with 8 nucleotides matching TRBD1. From germline, CDR1 is MDHEN and CDR2 SYDVKM. After removal of 5 bases from V and 0 bases from J, the junction contained 5 bases not matched to a gene. The CDR3 has 15 residues. CDR3: CASSRGGQANYGYTF. DNA for the CDR3: TGTGCCAGCAGTAGGGGGGGACAGGCTAACTATGGCTACACCTTC.

The V gene is TRBV28, the J gene TRBJ1-1; the D gene is possibly TRBD1 (5 bases). This CDR3 is 14 amino acids long. Trimming removed 2 bases from V and 0 bases from J, with 7 bases in between. Germline V CDR1 and CDR2: MDHEN, SYDVKM. CDR3 sequence (DNA): TGTGCCAGCAGTTTAGGGGGGATGAACACTGAAGCTTTCTTT. Encoded protein: CASSLGGMNTEAFF.

The rearrangement uses TRBV7-2 and TRBJ1-5; the D gene is possibly TRBD1 (5 bases). The CDR3 is made up of 13 amino acids. V lost 2 bases and J 7 bases, leaving 9 bases between the germline ends. CDR1 and CDR2 (germline): SGHTA, FQGNSA. CDR3 residues: CASSLSREQPQHF. DNA for the CDR3: TGTGCCAGCAGCTTAAGCAGGGAACAGCCCCAGCATTTT.

The V call is TRBV18, the J call TRBJ2-5; 11 nucleotides line up with TRBD1. The CDR3 length is 16 residues. Germline V gives CDR1 KGHSH, CDR2 LQKENI. The V segment lost 2 bases and the J segment 3 bases; nucleotides outside the gene matches: 5. The CDR3 DNA reads as TGTGCCAGCTCACCAACTGGACAGGGGGCTAAAGAGACCCAGTACTTC. This encodes CASSPTGQGAKETQYF.

V usage is TRBV28 and J usage is TRBJ1-6, with D maybe TRBD1 (6 bases). The CDR3 has 15 amino acids. The germline CDR1 and CDR2 sequences are MDHEN and SYDVKM. Trimming left V 5 bases short and J 0 bases short, with 8 bases between. As DNA, the CDR3 is TGTGCCAGCAGTCAGGGGCCCTCCTATAATTCACCCCTCCACTTT. Encoded protein: CASSQGPSYNSPLHF.

The chain is built from TRBV9 and TRBJ2-7; D perhaps matches TRBD2 (5 bases). Trimming removed 3 bases from V and 1 base from J, with 14 bases in between. The CDR3 spans 15 residues. CDR1 is SGDLS and CDR2 is YYNGEE in the germline V gene. The CDR3 sequence is CASSARGESSYEQYF. The CDR3 region has the DNA TGTGCCAGCAGCGCCCGGGGAGAGTCGTCCTACGAGCAGTACTTC.

The rearrangement uses TRBV6-5 and TRBJ1-1; possibly TRBD1 for D (6 bases). The germline V gene encodes CDR1 MNHEY and CDR2 SVGAGI. The CDR3 has 14 amino acids. Trimming stripped 5 bases from V and 2 bases from J, with 12 bases between. Here the CDR3 reads CASSPGTRNTEAFF. In DNA, the CDR3 is TGTGCCAGCAGTCCCGGGACACGTAACACTGAAGCTTTCTTT.

The gene calls are TRBV27 and TRBJ2-2; D remains unclear. Looked up from germline, CDR1 is MNHEY and CDR2 is SMNVEV (reference sequence). This CDR3 is built from 16 residues. The V and J ends lost 5 bases and 4 bases respectively, with 17 bases between them. CDR3 amino acids: CASSLTYPPGTGELFF. Here the CDR3 DNA reads TGTGCCAGCAGTCTAACCTATCCTCCCGGCACCGGGGAGCTGTTTTTT.

This clone was seen more than once but under ten times. The chain recombines TRBV19 with TRBJ2-7; 9 positions match TRBD1. Losses at the gene ends were 3 bases for V and 1 base for J; bases not matched to a gene: 7. Germline-derived CDR1 and CDR2 are LNHDA and SQIVND (reference sequence). The CDR3 has 16 residues. The CDR3 region is CASSMGGQGASYEQYF. The CDR3 DNA reads as TGTGCCAGTAGTATGGGGGGACAGGGAGCTTCCTACGAGCAGTACTTC.

The chain carries TRBV7-6 and TRBJ1-1; a possible D gene is TRBD1 (6 bases). V lost 3 bases and J lost 1, with 9 bases in between. This CDR3 is 14 amino acids long. Germline loops: CDR1 SGHVS, CDR2 FNYEAQ. CDR3 coding DNA: TGTGCCAGCAGCTTTAGCAGGGGGAACACTGAAGCTTTCTTT. Translated, it gives CASSFSRGNTEAFF.